This T cell receptor beta chain was profiled in a study of shared clonotypes between healthy human individuals. Germline CDR1 and CDR2: SGHAT and FQNNGV. Trimming took 3 bases from V and 8 from J, leaving 19 bases between them. The CDR3 consists of 16 residues. Genomic DNA from each subset was divided evenly over several immunoSEQ plates. TCRdb's table, derived via immunoSEQ multiplex PCR, lists solely in-frame clones and lacks some. The table records over 400,000 clones, roughly 80% of them present only once. The V call is TRBV11-2, the J call TRBJ1-4; unclear D gene. Sequencing was done on a sample of PBMCs. This TCR derives from a middle-aged woman in good health. Some clones in this sample may be carry-over from other donors' samples. For the CDR3, the DNA is TGTGCCAGCAGCTTCGGGAGAGGAACCCCGTGGGAAAAACTGTTTTTT. This sequence encodes CASSFGRGTPWEKLFF.